Listed below are T cell receptor beta chains from one sample, sequenced in a study of T cell responses to AZD1222 COVID-19 vaccine. Here immunoSEQ multiplex PCR was the method, and the copy in TCRdb shows in-frame clones only, minus some. The table includes 150,000 to 200,000 clones, 75% to 90% detected once. Material: peripheral blood, obtained on day 0 of MenACWY control vaccination. These receptors all stem from an adult in good health. Both conserved end residues are part of each CDR3. Fields, in order: clone size, D gene, V gene, J gene, CDR3 DNA, CDR3 protein. D genes are given only for firm matches. Clone size is not always given. Where it is, it says once, few, many or a class for expanded clones.

clone_size: few
d_call: .
v_call: TRBV19
j_call: TRBJ1-3
cdr3_nt: TGTGCCAGTAGTATTAAAGGCCTCTCTGGAAACACCATATATTTT
cdr3_aa: CASSIKGLSGNTIYF

clone_size: .
d_call: .
v_call: TRBV29-1
j_call: TRBJ1-4
cdr3_nt: TGCAGCGTCTCGAACGAGGGAAAACTGTTTTTT
cdr3_aa: CSVSNEGKLFF

clone_size: .
d_call: .
v_call: TRBV27
j_call: TRBJ2-7
cdr3_nt: TGTGCCAGCAGTTTAGCCCAAGGTGGGGAATACGAGCAGTACTTC
cdr3_aa: CASSLAQGGEYEQYF

clone_size: .
d_call: TRBD1
v_call: TRBV28
j_call: TRBJ1-5
cdr3_nt: TGTGCCAGCAGTACAATACAACAGGGGGCGAGTCAGCCCCAGCATTTT
cdr3_aa: CASSTIQQGASQPQHF

clone_size: .
d_call: .
v_call: TRBV5-1
j_call: TRBJ2-1
cdr3_nt: TGCGCCAGCAGCTCCGAGTTAAGGCCGCCCTACAATGAGCAGTTCTTC
cdr3_aa: CASSSELRPPYNEQFF

clone_size: .
d_call: .
v_call: TRBV18
j_call: TRBJ1-2
cdr3_nt: TGTGCCAGCTCTCAAGCACAGGGAGACTATGGCTACACCTTC
cdr3_aa: CASSQAQGDYGYTF

clone_size: .
d_call: .
v_call: TRBV5-1
j_call: TRBJ2-1
cdr3_nt: TGCGCCAGCAGTCACCCACCGGGTAGCCTCAGCTCCTACAATGAGCAGTTCTTC
cdr3_aa: CASSHPPGSLSSYNEQFF

clone_size: .
d_call: .
v_call: TRBV6-1
j_call: TRBJ1-3
cdr3_nt: TGTGCCAGCAGTGAATCCTCAGACTCTGGAAACACCATATATTTT
cdr3_aa: CASSESSDSGNTIYF

clone_size: .
d_call: TRBD1
v_call: TRBV5-1
j_call: TRBJ1-1
cdr3_nt: TGCGCCAGCAGCTGGGGACAGGGGGCGGCTGAAGCTTTCTTT
cdr3_aa: CASSWGQGAAEAFF

clone_size: .
d_call: TRBD2
v_call: TRBV3-1/TRBV3-2
j_call: TRBJ2-7
cdr3_nt: TGTGCCAGCAGCCAAGAAGAAGCGGGAGGGCAACGCTACGAGCAGTACTTC
cdr3_aa: CASSQEEAGGQRYEQYF

clone_size: .
d_call: .
v_call: TRBV6-5
j_call: TRBJ1-5
cdr3_nt: TGTGCCAGCAGTTACTCGGGGGGGGAACTGCCCCAGCATTTT
cdr3_aa: CASSYSGGELPQHF

clone_size: .
d_call: .
v_call: TRBV5-1
j_call: TRBJ1-2
cdr3_nt: TGCGCCAGCAGCTTGGAGGCAGGGATGGGGGCCGGCTACACCTTC
cdr3_aa: CASSLEAGMGAGYTF

clone_size: .
d_call: .
v_call: TRBV7-7
j_call: TRBJ2-7
cdr3_nt: TGTGCCAGCAGCTTAGGTGAACTTGGGTACGAGCAGTACTTC
cdr3_aa: CASSLGELGYEQYF

clone_size: .
d_call: TRBD1
v_call: TRBV2
j_call: TRBJ2-5
cdr3_nt: TGTGCCAGCAGAGCCCCCGGGACAGGGATAGTGGAGACCCAGTACTTC
cdr3_aa: CASRAPGTGIVETQYF

clone_size: .
d_call: .
v_call: TRBV10-3
j_call: TRBJ2-3
cdr3_nt: TGTGCCATCAGTGGATCTGGCACAGATACGCAGTATTTT
cdr3_aa: CAISGSGTDTQYF

clone_size: .
d_call: TRBD2
v_call: TRBV7-3
j_call: TRBJ2-5
cdr3_nt: TGTGCCAGCAGCCAACAACCGAGACTAGCGGCCGAGGGGGAGACCCAGTACTTC
cdr3_aa: CASSQQPRLAAEGETQYF

clone_size: .
d_call: .
v_call: TRBV5-6
j_call: TRBJ1-1
cdr3_nt: TGTGCCAGCAGCGCCGAACAGGGTTCCACTGAAGCTTTCTTT
cdr3_aa: CASSAEQGSTEAFF